This passage covers 6 T cell receptor beta chains from one sample sequenced in a study of early T cells in non-severe SARS-CoV-2 infection (dated by TCRdb to 2020 to 2022). Library preparation was by 5' RACE. The instrument given in TCRdb is NextSeq 500. TCRdb's own reprocessing of the public reads used fastp at Q25 and MiXCR and kept productive beta chains. Entries that share a CDR3 protein sequence are merged under the most common genes and DNA. The sample records about 97,000 distinct CDR3 sequences, approximately 11% of which are singletons. Roughly 4.8% of the sample goes to the ten largest clones. The source material was whole blood, sampled at baseline. Source of these receptors: an adult who was a healthcare worker with PCR-confirmed SARS-CoV-2 infection or an uninfected control (not recorded which).

Ten or more counts support this clonotype. The CDR3 DNA follows: TGTGCCAGCAGCTTAGGCCCTGCTGGCGAGCAGTACTTC. As protein: CASSLGPAGEQYF. The V and J genes are TRBV7-3 and TRBJ2-7; the D is unclear. CDR3 length equals 13 residues. V was trimmed by 2 bases and J by 6 bases, leaving 11 bases between them. From germline, CDR1 is SGHTA and CDR2 FQGTGA.

V usage is TRBV5-8 and J usage is TRBJ1-1; D unclear. The CDR3 sequence is 15 residues long. The germline V and J ends were trimmed by 0 bases and 5 bases, with 14 bases remaining between them. CDR1 and CDR2 from the germline V gene are SGHTS and YDEGEE. The CDR3 sequence is CASSLVVMGGTEAFF. In nucleotides, the CDR3 is TGTGCCAGCAGCTTGGTGGTAATGGGAGGGACTGAAGCTTTCTTT.

This clonotype was detected ten times or more. This chain uses TRBV7-3 with TRBJ2-1; TRBD2 is a possible D gene (5 bases). Germline lookup yields CDR1 SGHTA and CDR2 FQGTGA. Trimming stripped 2 bases from V and 6 bases from J, with 17 bases between. CDR3 length equals 16 residues. The CDR3 loop is CASSLYMFGKGNEQFF. In DNA form, the CDR3 reads TGTGCCAGCAGCTTATATATGTTCGGGAAGGGCAATGAGCAGTTCTTC.

This clonotype was recorded at least ten times. This chain uses TRBV20-1 with TRBJ2-7; 10 bases are a match to TRBD2. The CDR3 runs 15 residues. Looked up from germline, CDR1 is DFQATT and CDR2 is SNEGSKA (reference sequence). The trim removed 6 bases at V and 2 bases at J, leaving 10 bases unmatched. CDR3 DNA: TGCAGTGCCCCCCCCACTAGCGGGAAAACCTACGAGCAGTACTTC. It codes for CSAPPTSGKTYEQYF.

The chain recombines TRBV24-1 with TRBJ2-1, with 12 bases fitting TRBD2. Germline lookup yields CDR1 KGHDR and CDR2 SFDVKD. With V trimmed by 6 bases and J by 3 bases, 11 bases remained unmatched. The CDR3 is 18 residues long. CDR3 in DNA: TGTGCCACCAGTAGCACGGGTTTGACTAGCGGGGGCTACAATGAGCAGTTCTTC. This codes for CATSSTGLTSGGYNEQFF.

With respect to this clonotype: This may stem from a read error, because a much larger clone lies one nucleotide away. The CDR3 end shows no conserved phenylalanine or tryptophan, and so a read error is likely. The V call is TRBV11-2, the J call TRBJ2-2; D uncertain. CDR1 is SGHAT and CDR2 is FQNNGV in the germline V gene. V shed 5 bases and J shed 3 bases, with 4 bases lying between them. CDR3 length: 12 amino acids. The CDR3 loop reads CASSLYTGELFS. DNA of the CDR3: TGTGCCAGCAGCCTATACACCGGGGAGCTGTTTTCT.